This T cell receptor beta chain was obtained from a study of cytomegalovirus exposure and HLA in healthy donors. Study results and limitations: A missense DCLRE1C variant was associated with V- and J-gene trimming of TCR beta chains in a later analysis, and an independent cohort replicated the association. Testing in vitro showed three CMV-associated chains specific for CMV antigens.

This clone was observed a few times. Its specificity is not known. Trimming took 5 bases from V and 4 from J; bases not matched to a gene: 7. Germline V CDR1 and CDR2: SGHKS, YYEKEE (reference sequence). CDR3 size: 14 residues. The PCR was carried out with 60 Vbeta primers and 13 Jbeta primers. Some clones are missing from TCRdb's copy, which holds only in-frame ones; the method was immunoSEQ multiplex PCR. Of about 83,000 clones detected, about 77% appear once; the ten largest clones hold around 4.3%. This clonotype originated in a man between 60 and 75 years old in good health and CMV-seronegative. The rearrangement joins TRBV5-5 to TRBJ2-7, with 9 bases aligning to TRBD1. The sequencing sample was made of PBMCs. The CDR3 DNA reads TGTGCCAGCAGACTTGGACAGGGGTGGTACGAGCAGTACTTC. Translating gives CASRLGQGWYEQYF.